This TCR beta chain comes out of a study of shared clonotypes between healthy human individuals. General study findings and limits: Donors were few, which limited the genetic and exposure-history diversity represented.

Comment on this clone: Antigen: not known.

Replicate PCRs from sorted subsets contained about 0.2 ug DNA, which is approximately 30,000 T cell genomes. Per the original methods: ImmunoSEQ supplied junction-only sequences lacking quality scores, so filtering was different. The assay was immunoSEQ multiplex PCR, and TCRdb's table has in-frame clones only and misses some. V, J and clone size reflect that table, while D and trimming were determined from the DNA. The table shows fewer than 3 million clones, with about 90% occurring only once. The V gene's germline CDR1 is LNHDA and CDR2 SQIVND (reference sequence). The V end lost 8 bases, the J end lost 8 bases, and 9 bases lay between the germline ends. There are 11 residues in the CDR3.

The receptor comes from a man between 18 and 35 years old in good health. Some clones in this sample may be carry-over from other donors' samples. Sequenced: naive CD4+ T cells from PBMCs. Sample subset: CD45RA+ positively selected. The chain recombines TRBV19 with TRBJ1-4; D is perhaps TRBD1 (6 bases). The CDR3 DNA sequence: TGTGCCAGTCAACAGGGCGAAAAACTGTTTTTT. Protein sequence: CASQQGEKLFF.